This T cell receptor (beta chain) came from a study of T cell responses to AZD1222 COVID-19 vaccine (dated by TCRdb to about 2021). Study-level background: AZD1222 recipients whose second dose came at about 4 weeks and those whose second dose came at about 12 weeks were combined into one group, since spike-specific TCR depth and breadth did not differ between the two schedules. A total of over 230 trial participants underwent TCR sequencing, of whom 207 had received two doses of AZD1222 and about 25 had received two doses of the MenACWY control vaccine. Trial participants were enrolled by age into 18-55, 56-69 and 70-plus year subgroups, with approximately 150, 30 and 60 TCR-sequenced participants respectively. Beyond this particular receptor, the publication reports: No day 14 peak-response samples were available, so repertoires were characterized only after the peak T cell response. After two AZD1222 doses, both the breadth and the depth of spike-specific TCRs were significantly higher than at day 0 and than in MenACWY recipients. Participants were mostly white British and included more females than males, and it was suggested by the authors that clonal diversity may have been underestimated. In the small 56-69-year group, the increase in depth fell short of significance, most likely because of low power. Vaccine-associated CD4 TCRs spanned the whole spike protein, with dominant responses in regions 160-218 and 743-854. Reportedly, close to half of the unique spike-specific TCRs recognized epitopes lying outside the regions that are mutated in the B.1.351 and B.1.1.7 variants. Conclusions about previously exposed vaccinees are limited, since just a handful of AZD1222 recipients were seropositive for SARS-CoV-2 at baseline.

As regards this clone: Its antigen has not been determined. Base qualities are not provided; no much larger clone lies one nucleotide away.

The CDR3 regions of human TCRbeta chains were subjected to immunosequencing. Processing in the source paper ran as follows. Repertoire TCRs were checked for matches against a reference library of SARS-CoV-2-specific TCRs that had been generated using the MIRA antigen-specificity platform. Breadth meant the fraction of unique TCRs that were SARS-CoV-2-associated, whereas depth meant the fraction of total T cells that were SARS-CoV-2-associated. Using the MIRA data, each spike-specific TCR was assigned both to the spike region to which the TCR was reactive and to a CD4 or CD8 class. Log10-transformed breadth and depth values were compared by one-way ANOVA with Sidak's multiple comparisons tests. Entries here come from immuneACCESS through TCRdb and include only in-frame sequences with V and J called. Some clones fail to appear in such tables; in the studies checked, an unresolved V gene covers under half of the shortfall, and the cause of the remainder is unknown. V, J and clone size are those of that table, while D and trimming were read from the DNA. The sample contains 120,000 to 150,000 clones, around nine tenths of them found a single time. The ten largest make up around 5% of the sample.

V is cut back by 6 bases and J by 6 bases, with 7 bases in the junction unmatched. The germline V gene specifies SNHLY as CDR1 and FYNNEI as CDR2. The CDR3 measures 14 amino acids from cysteine to phenylalanine. Solely the CDR3 DNA is kept, with 42 bases framed from the first base. In the paper's terms, the time point label means: baseline before first vaccination. Vaccinee samples came from UK trials COV001 and COV002, including a single-blind randomized controlled phase 2/3 trial of AZD1222 (ChAdOx1 nCoV-19) in healthy adults. Trial participant PBMC samples were collected at day 0 and day 28 after the second dose for TCRbeta chain sequencing.

The clonotype was recovered from an adult in good health. The sample was peripheral blood, taken on day 0 of AZD1222 vaccination. The chain joins TRBV2 to TRBJ2-1, with TRBD1 matching 8 junction bases. The nucleotides are TGTGCCAGCAGAATGGACAGGGCCGGCAATGAGCAGTTCTTC. Translation gives CASRMDRAGNEQFF. Beyond the CDR3, the reference TRBV2 and TRBJ2-1 genes provide the residues; the full variable domain reads: EPEVTQTPSHQVTQMGQEVILRCVPISNHLYFYWYRQILGQKVEFLVSFYNNEISEKSEIFDDQFSVERPDGSNFTLKIRSTKLEDSAMYFCASRMDRAGNEQFFGPGTRLTVL.